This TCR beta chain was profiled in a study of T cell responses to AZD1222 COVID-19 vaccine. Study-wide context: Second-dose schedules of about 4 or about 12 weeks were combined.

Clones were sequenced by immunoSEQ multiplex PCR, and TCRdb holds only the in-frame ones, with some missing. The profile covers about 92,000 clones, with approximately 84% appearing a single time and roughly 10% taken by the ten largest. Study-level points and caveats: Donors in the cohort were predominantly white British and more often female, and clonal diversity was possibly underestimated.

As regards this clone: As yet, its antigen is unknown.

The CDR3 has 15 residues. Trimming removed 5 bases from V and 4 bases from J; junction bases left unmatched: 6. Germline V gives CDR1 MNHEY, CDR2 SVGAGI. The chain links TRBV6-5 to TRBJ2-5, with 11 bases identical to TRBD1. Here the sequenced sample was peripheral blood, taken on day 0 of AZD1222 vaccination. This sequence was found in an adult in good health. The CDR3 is CASSTGQGERETQYF. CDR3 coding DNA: TGTGCCAGCAGTACGGGACAGGGGGAAAGAGAGACCCAGTACTTC.